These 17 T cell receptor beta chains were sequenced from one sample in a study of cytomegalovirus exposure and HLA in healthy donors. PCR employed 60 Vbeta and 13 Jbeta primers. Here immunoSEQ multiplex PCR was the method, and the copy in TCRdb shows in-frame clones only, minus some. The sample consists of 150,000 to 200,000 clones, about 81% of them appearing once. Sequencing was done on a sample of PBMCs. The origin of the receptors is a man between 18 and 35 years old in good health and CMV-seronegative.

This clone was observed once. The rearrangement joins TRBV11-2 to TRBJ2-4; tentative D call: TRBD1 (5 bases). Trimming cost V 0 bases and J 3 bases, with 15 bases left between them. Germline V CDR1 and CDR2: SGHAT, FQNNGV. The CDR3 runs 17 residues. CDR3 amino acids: CASSLDRQHTVKNIQYF. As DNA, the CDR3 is TGTGCCAGCAGCTTAGATCGACAGCACACGGTCAAAAACATTCAGTACTTC. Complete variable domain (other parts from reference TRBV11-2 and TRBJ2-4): EAGVAQSPRYKIIEKRQSVAFWCNPISGHATLYWYQQILGQGPKLLIQFQNNGVVDDSQLPKDRFSAERLKGVDSTLKIQPAKLEDSAVYLCASSLDRQHTVKNIQYFGAGTRLSVL.

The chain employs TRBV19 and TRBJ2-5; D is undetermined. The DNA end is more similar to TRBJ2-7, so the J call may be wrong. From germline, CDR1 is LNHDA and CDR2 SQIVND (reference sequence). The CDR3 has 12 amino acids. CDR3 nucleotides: TGTGCCAGTAGCGGCGGTCACTACGAGCAGTACTTC. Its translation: CASSGGHYEQYF.

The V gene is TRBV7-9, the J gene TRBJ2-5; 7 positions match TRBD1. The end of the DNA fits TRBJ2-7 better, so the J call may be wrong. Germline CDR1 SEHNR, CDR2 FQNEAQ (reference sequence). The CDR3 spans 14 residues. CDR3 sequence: CASSKRTGAYEQYF. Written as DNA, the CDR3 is TGTGCCAGCAGCAAACGGACAGGCGCTTACGAGCAGTACTTC.

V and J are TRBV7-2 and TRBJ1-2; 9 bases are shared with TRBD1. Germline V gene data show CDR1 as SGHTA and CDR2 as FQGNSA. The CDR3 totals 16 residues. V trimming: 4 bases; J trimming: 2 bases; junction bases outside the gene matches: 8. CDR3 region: CASSSGLGQGNYGYTF. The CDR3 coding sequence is TGTGCCAGCAGCTCAGGTCTCGGACAGGGGAACTATGGCTACACCTTC.

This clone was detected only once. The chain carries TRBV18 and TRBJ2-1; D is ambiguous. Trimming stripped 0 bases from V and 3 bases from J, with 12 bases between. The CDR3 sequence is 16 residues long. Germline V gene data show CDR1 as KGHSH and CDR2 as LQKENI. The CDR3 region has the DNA TGTGCCAGCTCACCACCGAGCCTAAGTCTCTACAATGAGCAGTTCTTC. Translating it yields CASSPPSLSLYNEQFF.

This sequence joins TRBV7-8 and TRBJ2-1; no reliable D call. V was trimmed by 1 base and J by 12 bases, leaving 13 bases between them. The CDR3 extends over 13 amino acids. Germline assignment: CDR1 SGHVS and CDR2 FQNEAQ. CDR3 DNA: TGTGCCAGCAGCTTAGGTGGTACAATTCGGCAGTTCTTC. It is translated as CASSLGGTIRQFF.

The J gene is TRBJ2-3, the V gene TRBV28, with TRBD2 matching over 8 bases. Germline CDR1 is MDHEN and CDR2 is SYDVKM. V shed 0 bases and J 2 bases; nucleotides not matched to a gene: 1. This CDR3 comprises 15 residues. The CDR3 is CASSLWREATDTQYF. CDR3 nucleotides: TGTGCCAGCAGTTTATGGCGGGAGGCCACAGATACGCAGTATTTT.

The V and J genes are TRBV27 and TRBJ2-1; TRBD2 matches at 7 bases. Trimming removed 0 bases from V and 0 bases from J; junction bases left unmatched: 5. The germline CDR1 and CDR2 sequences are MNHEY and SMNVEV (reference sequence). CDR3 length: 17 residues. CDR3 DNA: TGTGCCAGCAGTTTATCAAGCGGGACCAGCTCCTACAATGAGCAGTTCTTC. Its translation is CASSLSSGTSSYNEQFF.

CDR3 in amino acids: CASSARDSRYGYTF. CDR3 coding DNA: TGTGCCAGCAGCGCCCGGGACAGTCGATATGGCTACACCTTC. The rearrangement joins TRBV7-8 to TRBJ1-2; 7 bases are shared with TRBD1. With V trimmed by 5 bases and J by 5 bases, 8 bases remained unmatched. This CDR3 spans 14 amino acids. The germline CDR1 and CDR2 sequences are SGHVS and FQNEAQ. The variable domain in full, completed from reference TRBV7-8 and TRBJ1-2, reads GAGVSQSPRYKVAKRGQDVALRCDPISGHVSLFWYQQALGQGPEFLTYFQNEAQLDKSGLPSDRFFAERPEGSVSTLKIQRTQQEDSAVYLCASSARDSRYGYTFGSGTRLTVV.

The CDR3 loop is CATSRESGFTGELFF. The CDR3 DNA sequence: TGTGCCACCAGCAGAGAGAGCGGATTCACCGGGGAGCTGTTTTTT. V usage is TRBV15 and J usage is TRBJ2-2; the D gene is possibly TRBD2 (5 bases). The germline V gene encodes CDR1 LNHNV and CDR2 YYDKDF (reference sequence). This CDR3 spans 15 amino acids. Trimming cost V 0 bases and J 4 bases, with 9 bases left between them. The full variable domain, its missing parts supplied by reference TRBV15 and TRBJ2-2, is DAMVIQNPRYQVTQFGKPVTLSCSQTLNHNVMYWYQQKSSQAPKLLFHYYDKDFNNEADTPDNFQSRRPNTSFCFLDIRSPGLGDTAMYLCATSRESGFTGELFFGEGSRLTVL.

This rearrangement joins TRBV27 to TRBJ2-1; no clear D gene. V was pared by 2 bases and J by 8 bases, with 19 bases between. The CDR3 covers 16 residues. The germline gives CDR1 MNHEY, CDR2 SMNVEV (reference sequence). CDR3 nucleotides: TGTGCCAGCAGTTTAAATTCGAGACTTCGAGCCCATGAGCAGTTCTTC. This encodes CASSLNSRLRAHEQFF.

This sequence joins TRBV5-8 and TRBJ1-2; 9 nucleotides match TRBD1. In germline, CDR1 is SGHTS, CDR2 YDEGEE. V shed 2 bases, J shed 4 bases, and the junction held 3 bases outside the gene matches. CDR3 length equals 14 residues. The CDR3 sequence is CASSFGDRVYGYTF. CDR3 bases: TGTGCCAGCAGCTTCGGGGACAGGGTCTATGGCTACACCTTC.

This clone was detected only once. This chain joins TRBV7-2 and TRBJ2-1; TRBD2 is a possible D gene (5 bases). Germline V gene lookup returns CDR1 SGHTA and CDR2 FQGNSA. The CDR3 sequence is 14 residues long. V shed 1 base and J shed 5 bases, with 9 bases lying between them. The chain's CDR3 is CASSLGGLNNEQFF. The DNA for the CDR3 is TGTGCCAGCAGCTTAGGAGGACTTAACAATGAGCAGTTCTTC.

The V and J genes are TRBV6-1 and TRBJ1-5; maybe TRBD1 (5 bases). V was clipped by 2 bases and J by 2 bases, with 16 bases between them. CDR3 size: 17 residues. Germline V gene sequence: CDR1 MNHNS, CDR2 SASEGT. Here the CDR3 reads CASSEYRTFSGNQPQHF. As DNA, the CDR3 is TGTGCCAGCAGTGAATACCGGACATTTTCGGGCAATCAGCCCCAGCATTTT.

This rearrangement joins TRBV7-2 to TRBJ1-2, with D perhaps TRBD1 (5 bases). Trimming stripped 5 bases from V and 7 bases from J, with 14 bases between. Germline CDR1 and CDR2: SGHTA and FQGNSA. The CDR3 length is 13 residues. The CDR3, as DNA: TGTGCCAGCAGCACGTTAGCCAGGGTTGGCTACACCTTC. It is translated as CASSTLARVGYTF.

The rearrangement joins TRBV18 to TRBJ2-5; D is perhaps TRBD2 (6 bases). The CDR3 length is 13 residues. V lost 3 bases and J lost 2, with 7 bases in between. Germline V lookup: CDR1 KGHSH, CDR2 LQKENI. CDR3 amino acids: CASSPAGQETQYF. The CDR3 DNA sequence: TGTGCCAGCTCACCTGCGGGGCAAGAGACCCAGTACTTC.

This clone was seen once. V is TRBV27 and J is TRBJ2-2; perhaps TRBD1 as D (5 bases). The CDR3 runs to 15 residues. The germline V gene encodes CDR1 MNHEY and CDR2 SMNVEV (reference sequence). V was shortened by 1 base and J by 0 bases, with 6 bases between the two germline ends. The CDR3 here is CASSLYRPNTGELFF. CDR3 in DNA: TGTGCCAGCAGTTTATACAGGCCGAACACCGGGGAGCTGTTTTTT.